The 24 T cell receptor beta chains given below trace back to one sample, sequenced in a study of blood T cell repertoires in COVID-19. This table comes from immunoSEQ multiplex PCR, and its TCRdb copy is limited to in-frame clones, with some not included. This sample has roughly 190,000 clones; approximately 79% occur once, and the top ten carry around 14%. The sample consisted of peripheral blood. These receptors were taken from a man aged 30 to 39 with active or convalescent COVID-19.

The CDR3 protein is CASSLQGSPEAFF. The DNA for the CDR3 is TGCGCCAGCAGCTTGCAGGGAAGCCCTGAAGCTTTCTTT. The V gene is TRBV5-1, the J gene TRBJ1-1; D is possibly TRBD1 (5 bases). V lost 1 base and J 6 bases, leaving 10 bases between the germline ends. The length of the CDR3 is 13 residues. The germline V gene encodes CDR1 SGHRS and CDR2 YFSETQ.

The V call is TRBV28, the J call TRBJ1-1; no clear D. V gave up 5 bases and J gave up 8 bases, with 15 bases separating them. Germline-derived CDR1 and CDR2 are MDHEN and SYDVKM. This CDR3 has 13 residues. DNA of the CDR3: TGTGCCAGCAGTACCTCCGGGAGGGCAGAAGCTTTCTTT. Residues: CASSTSGRAEAFF.

The chain uses TRBV28 and TRBJ1-2; 7 nucleotides match TRBD1. The CDR3 consists of 13 residues. Germline assignment: CDR1 MDHEN and CDR2 SYDVKM. Losses at the gene ends were 6 bases for V and 3 bases for J; bases not matched to a gene: 4. The CDR3 nucleotides read TGTGCCAGCAGCCTACAGGGGTACTATGGCTACACCTTC. Translating gives CASSLQGYYGYTF.

The rearrangement links TRBV19 to TRBJ1-6; unclear D gene. The length of the CDR3 is 13 residues. CDR1 is LNHDA, CDR2 SQIVND, per germline (reference sequence). V was trimmed by 7 bases and J by 11 bases, leaving 15 bases between them. The CDR3 loop is CASKRAGGAPLHF. For the CDR3, the DNA is TGTGCCAGTAAGAGAGCGGGTGGGGCACCCCTCCACTTT.

This chain joins TRBV7-2 and TRBJ2-1; D is possibly TRBD1 (5 bases). Germline V lookup: CDR1 SGHTA, CDR2 FQGNSA. V lost 8 bases and J 6 bases, leaving 17 bases between the germline ends. The CDR3 is made up of 14 amino acids. The CDR3 is CASRRSTVGNEQFF. CDR3 coding DNA: TGTGCCAGCCGACGATCGACAGTCGGCAATGAGCAGTTCTTC.

The genes are TRBV7-9 and TRBJ1-3; 12 nucleotides line up with TRBD1. The CDR3 is 18 residues long. V shed 4 bases, J shed 3 bases, and the junction held 10 bases outside the gene matches. Germline values: CDR1 SEHNR, CDR2 FQNEAQ (reference sequence). This chain's CDR3 is CASSSGTGGAEGGNTIYF. The CDR3 DNA reads TGTGCCAGCAGCTCCGGGACAGGGGGCGCTGAGGGTGGAAACACCATATATTTT.

This chain joins TRBV6-5 and TRBJ2-4; D is perhaps TRBD1 (6 bases). The germline V and J ends were trimmed by 11 bases and 8 bases, with 16 bases remaining between them. Germline loops: CDR1 MNHEY, CDR2 SVGAGI. CDR3 length: 12 amino acids. DNA for the CDR3: TGTGCCGCCCGGGACACCCAGGACATTCAGTACTTC. It translates to CAARDTQDIQYF.

The V and J genes are TRBV10-2 and TRBJ2-7; D is uncertain. V lost 5 bases and J 3 bases, leaving 11 bases between the germline ends. Germline CDR1 and CDR2: WSHSY and SAAADI. The length of the CDR3 is 13 residues. The CDR3: CASSPPYNYEQYF. CDR3 in DNA: TGCGCCAGCAGTCCCCCCTATAACTACGAGCAGTACTTC.

This clone was seen only a few times. V usage is TRBV20-1 and J usage is TRBJ1-1; weak D call: TRBD1 (5 bases). Germline lookup yields CDR1 DFQATT and CDR2 SNEGSKA (reference sequence). V was cut by 3 bases and J by 4 bases, with 9 bases left in between. This CDR3 is 12 amino acids long. The CDR3 spells CSASEDSTEAFF. CDR3 sequence (DNA): TGCAGTGCTAGTGAAGACAGCACTGAAGCTTTCTTT.

The chain carries TRBV6-5 and TRBJ2-3, with a weak D call TRBD1 (6 bases). Germline V gives CDR1 MNHEY, CDR2 SVGAGI. The CDR3 extends over 13 amino acids. V was cut by 6 bases and J by 2 bases, with 9 bases left in between. CDR3 DNA: TGTGCCAGCAGCAGGGACAACACAGATACGCAGTATTTT. It specifies CASSRDNTDTQYF.

This rearrangement joins TRBV9 to TRBJ2-7; TRBD2 might be the D (6 bases). The CDR3 covers 14 residues. From germline, CDR1 is SGDLS and CDR2 YYNGEE. V lost 0 bases and J lost 2, with 9 bases in between. CDR3: CASSVEGGTYEQYF. Written as DNA, the CDR3 is TGTGCCAGCAGCGTAGAGGGCGGGACCTACGAGCAGTACTTC.

The chain is built from TRBV7-2 and TRBJ2-3, with a weak D call TRBD2 (5 bases). The germline V gene has CDR1 SGHTA and CDR2 FQGNSA. The CDR3 is made up of 13 amino acids. V gave up 4 bases and J gave up 5 bases, with 10 bases separating them. The CDR3, as DNA: TGTGCCAGCAGCTCGCGGGCGGAAGATACGCAGTATTTT. Translated, it gives CASSSRAEDTQYF.

The V gene is TRBV30, the J gene TRBJ1-5; 8 nucleotides agree with TRBD1. After removal of 5 bases from V and 4 bases from J, the junction contained 10 bases not matched to a gene. This CDR3 spans 15 amino acids. Germline CDR1 GTSNPN, CDR2 SVGIG (reference sequence). CDR3 in DNA: TGTGCCTGGGAAAATGGACAGGGTTTAAATCAGCCCCAGCATTTT. It specifies CAWENGQGLNQPQHF.

CDR3 DNA sequence: TGTGCCAGCAGACTACCGGGACTGCCTAACTATGGCTACACCTTC. Its translation is CASRLPGLPNYGYTF. The chain is built from TRBV14 and TRBJ1-2; tentative D call: TRBD1 (5 bases). This CDR3 contains 15 residues. With 6 bases removed from V and 0 bases from J, the gap between germline ends came to 14 bases. Germline lookup yields CDR1 SGHDN and CDR2 FVKESK.

DNA of the CDR3: TGCGCCAGCAGCGGACAGAATAATTCACCCCTCCACTTT. Translating it yields CASSGQNNSPLHF. The chain couples TRBV10-1 to TRBJ1-6; tentative D call: TRBD1 (6 bases). Trimming took 6 bases from V and 5 from J, leaving 8 bases between them. The CDR3 contains 13 residues. CDR1 is WNHNN, CDR2 SYGVQD, per germline (reference sequence).

The genes are TRBV25-1 and TRBJ2-2; TRBD1 matches 9 bases. The CDR3 covers 14 residues. Trimming at V came to 4 bases and at J to 6 bases, leaving 3 bases not matched to a gene. The germline CDR1 and CDR2 sequences are MGHDK and SYGVNS. The CDR3 loop is CASSATGGPGELFF. For the CDR3, the DNA is TGTGCCAGCAGTGCCACAGGGGGCCCCGGGGAGCTGTTTTTT.

The chain couples TRBV29-1 to TRBJ2-1, with D possibly being TRBD2 (6 bases). This CDR3 has 13 residues. With 7 bases removed from V and 7 bases from J, the gap between germline ends came to 17 bases. Looked up from germline, CDR1 is SQVTM and CDR2 is ANQGSEA. The CDR3 nucleotides are TGCAGCGCTAGGATGGGGGGAAAAAATGAGCAGTTCTTC. This gives the protein CSARMGGKNEQFF.

The V and J genes are TRBV5-8 and TRBJ1-5; D might be TRBD1 (6 bases). V was pared by 2 bases and J by 4 bases, with 13 bases between. Germline CDR1 and CDR2: SGHTS and YDEGEE. CDR3 length: 15 residues. In DNA, the CDR3 is TGTGCCAGCAGCTTTCGAAACAGGGAAAATCAGCCCCAGCATTTT. Its protein is CASSFRNRENQPQHF. Full variable domain (missing parts from reference TRBV5-8 and TRBJ1-5): EAGVTQSPTHLIKTRGQQATLRCSPISGHTSVYWYQQALGLGLQFLLWYDEGEERNRGNFPPRFSGRQFPNYSSELNVNALELEDSALYLCASSFRNRENQPQHFGDGTRLSIL.

The V gene is TRBV29-1, the J gene TRBJ2-1, with D possibly being TRBD2 (6 bases). The germline V gene has CDR1 SQVTM and CDR2 ANQGSEA. CDR3 length: 17 residues. The V and J ends lost 4 bases and 0 bases respectively, with 19 bases between them. DNA of the CDR3: TGCAGCGTTGCAATTAGCGGAGCCAAGTTCTCCTACAATGAGCAGTTCTTC. Its protein product is CSVAISGAKFSYNEQFF.

V gene TRBV25-1 combines with J gene TRBJ1-1, with a tentative D call TRBD1 (5 bases). Between the trimmed V and J ends, which lost 4 bases and 4 bases, there was a span of 25 bases. The CDR3 has 18 amino acids. Germline CDR1 and CDR2: MGHDK and SYGVNS. The CDR3 region has the DNA TGTGCCAGCAGTGTGATTGGGGGACTAACAGGTAGAGGCACTGAAGCTTTCTTT. Its translation: CASSVIGGLTGRGTEAFF.

The CDR3 DNA follows: TGTGCCAGCAGCGCCGCCGGGACAGGGGCCTACGAGCAGTACTTC. Translating it yields CASSAAGTGAYEQYF. The V and J genes are TRBV5-8 and TRBJ2-7; 10 bases are a match to TRBD1. The germline V gene encodes CDR1 SGHTS and CDR2 YDEGEE. This CDR3 spans 15 amino acids. After removal of 4 bases from V and 2 bases from J, the junction contained 6 bases not matched to a gene.

This clone was counted only a few times. The V gene is TRBV19, the J gene TRBJ1-5; D remains ambiguous. The CDR3 is 14 residues long. Germline V gene data show CDR1 as LNHDA and CDR2 as SQIVND (reference sequence). V lost 3 bases, J lost 1 base, and 7 bases lay in between. The CDR3 region is CASSILSSNQPQHF. The CDR3 coding sequence is TGTGCCAGTAGTATCCTAAGCAGCAATCAGCCCCAGCATTTT. Using reference TRBV19 and TRBJ1-5 for the parts outside the CDR3, the full variable domain is DGGITQSPKYLFRKEGQNVTLSCEQNLNHDAMYWYRQDPGQGLRLIYYSQIVNDFQKGDIAEGYSVSREKKESFPLTVTSAQKNPTAFYLCASSILSSNQPQHFGDGTRLSIL.

This clone has only a few counts. The chain couples TRBV7-9 to TRBJ1-1; no definite D call. The CDR3 has 14 residues. In germline, CDR1 is SEHNR, CDR2 FQNEAQ (reference sequence). V was clipped by 5 bases and J by 1 base, with 11 bases between them. The CDR3 sequence is CASSPPTSNTEAFF. CDR3 DNA: TGTGCCAGCAGCCCCCCGACATCGAACACTGAAGCTTTCTTT.

V gene TRBV10-3 combines with J gene TRBJ1-1; D gene ambiguous. This CDR3 has 14 amino acids. Trimming left V 0 bases short and J 1 base short, with 6 bases between. The germline CDR1 and CDR2 sequences are ENHRY and SYGVKD. The CDR3 loop is CAISESAGNTEAFF. DNA for the CDR3: TGTGCCATCAGTGAGTCGGCAGGGAACACTGAAGCTTTCTTT.